The clone carrying this T cell receptor (beta chain) has only one observation. The data were obtained in a study of T-cell memory formation after mild COVID-19. TCRdb analysed the 5' RACE reads with MiXCR anew, one entry per CDR3 protein. The sample lists about 350,000 distinct CDR3 sequences, roughly 15% occurring once. The CDR3 spans 11 residues. Between the trimmed V and J ends, which lost 3 bases and 15 bases, there was a span of 12 bases. What was sequenced was PBMCs or a T cell subset sorted from them (not recorded which). The chain uses TRBV12-3 or TRBV12-4 and TRBJ2-1, with D possibly being TRBD1 (5 bases). The clonotype comes from a man aged 18 to 30 who had mild COVID-19 (a few samples of this study predate the infection). Cell type and time point are not known. As DNA, the CDR3 is TGTGCCAGCAGTTTTGGGGCCAGGCCGTTCTTC. It yields the protein CASSFGARPFF.